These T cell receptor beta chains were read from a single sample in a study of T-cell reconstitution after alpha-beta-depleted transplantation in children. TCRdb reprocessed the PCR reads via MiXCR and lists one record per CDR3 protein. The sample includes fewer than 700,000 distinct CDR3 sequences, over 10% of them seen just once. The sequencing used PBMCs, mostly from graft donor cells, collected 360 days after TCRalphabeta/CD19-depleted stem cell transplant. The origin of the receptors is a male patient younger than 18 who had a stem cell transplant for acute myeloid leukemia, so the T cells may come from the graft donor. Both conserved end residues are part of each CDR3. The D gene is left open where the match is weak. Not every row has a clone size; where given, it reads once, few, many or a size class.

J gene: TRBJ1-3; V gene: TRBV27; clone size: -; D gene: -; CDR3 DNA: TGTGCCAGCAGTTTAGCTCGGGCGGGGCTCTCTGGAAACACCATATATTTT; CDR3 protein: CASSLARAGLSGNTIYF
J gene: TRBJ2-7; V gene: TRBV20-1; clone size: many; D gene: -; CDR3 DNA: TGCAGTGCTAGCTTGGGCAACGAGCAGTACTTC; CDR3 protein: CSASLGNEQYF
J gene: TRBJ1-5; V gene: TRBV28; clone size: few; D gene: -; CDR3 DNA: TGTGCCAGCACCCCGCTGGGGCCCCAGCATTTT; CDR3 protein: CASTPLGPQHF
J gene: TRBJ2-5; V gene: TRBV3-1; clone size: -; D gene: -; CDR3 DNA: TGTGCCAGCAGCCAAGGCGGTCGGAAAGAGACCCAGTACTTC; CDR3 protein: CASSQGGRKETQYF
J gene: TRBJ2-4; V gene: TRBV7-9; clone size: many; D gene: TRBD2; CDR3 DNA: TGTGCCAGCAGCTTAGTGCCCGGGACTAGCGGGAGAAACATTCAGTACTTC; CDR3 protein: CASSLVPGTSGRNIQYF
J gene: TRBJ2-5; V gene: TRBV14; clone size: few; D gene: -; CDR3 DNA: TGTGCCAGCAGCCACTATCAAGAGACCCAGTACTTC; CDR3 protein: CASSHYQETQYF
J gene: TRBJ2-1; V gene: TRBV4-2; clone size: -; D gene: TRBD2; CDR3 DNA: TGTGCCAGCAGCCCCCGGGGGGACTTACCTAGCTCCTACAATGAGCAGTTCTTC; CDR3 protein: CASSPRGDLPSSYNEQFF
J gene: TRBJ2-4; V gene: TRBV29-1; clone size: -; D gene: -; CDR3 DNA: TGCAGCGTGGCGGCGTGGCTTCTTGACAAACAGTACTTC; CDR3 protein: CSVAAWLLDKQYF
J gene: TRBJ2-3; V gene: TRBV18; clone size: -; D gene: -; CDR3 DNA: TGTGCCAGCTCCCAGGTTTCGGGCACAGATACGCAGTATTTT; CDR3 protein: CASSQVSGTDTQYF
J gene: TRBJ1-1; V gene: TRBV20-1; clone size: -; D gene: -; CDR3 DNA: TGCAGCGCCCGGGCGCTCACTGAAGCTTTCTTT; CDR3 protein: CSARALTEAFF
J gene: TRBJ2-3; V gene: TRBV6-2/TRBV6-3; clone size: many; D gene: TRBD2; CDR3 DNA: TGTGCCAGCGGGAGGGAGGGCGCAGATACGCAGTATTTT; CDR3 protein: CASGREGADTQYF
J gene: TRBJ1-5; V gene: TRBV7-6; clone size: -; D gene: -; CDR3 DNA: TGTGCCAGCAGCTTAACACCCGAGACAGGTCCGAGGAGGCAGCCCCAGCATTTT; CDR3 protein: CASSLTPETGPRRQPQHF
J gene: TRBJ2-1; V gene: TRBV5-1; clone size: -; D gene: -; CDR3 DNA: TGCGCCAGCAGCTTGGTGAGGGAGGGAGGGGGCAATGAGCAGTTCTTC; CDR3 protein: CASSLVREGGGNEQFF
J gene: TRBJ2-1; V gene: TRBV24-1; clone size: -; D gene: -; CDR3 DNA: TGTGCCACCAGTGGATCAGGGATGAGCTCCTACAATGAGCAGTTCTTC; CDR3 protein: CATSGSGMSSYNEQFF
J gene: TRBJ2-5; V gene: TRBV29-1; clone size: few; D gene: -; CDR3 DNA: TGCAGCACTTTGGGGCCTTCGGGCGGGGAGGCGGAGACCCAGTACTTC; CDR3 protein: CSTLGPSGGEAETQYF
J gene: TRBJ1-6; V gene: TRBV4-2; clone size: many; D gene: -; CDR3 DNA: TGTGCCAGCAGCCGGGAGGGAGGGCGGAGGAATTCACCCCTCCACTTT; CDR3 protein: CASSREGGRRNSPLHF
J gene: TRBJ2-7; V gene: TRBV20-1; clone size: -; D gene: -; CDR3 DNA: TGCAGTGCTAGAGATCTTCAGGGGATATACGAGCAGTACTTC; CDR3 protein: CSARDLQGIYEQYF
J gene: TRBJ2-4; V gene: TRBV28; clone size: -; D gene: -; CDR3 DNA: TGTGCCAGCAGTTCCGTCCCCGGGGGAAGCGGCAAAAACATTCGGTACTTC; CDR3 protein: CASSSVPGGSGKNIRYF
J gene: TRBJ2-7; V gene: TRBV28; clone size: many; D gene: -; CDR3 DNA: TGTGCCAGCAGCCCCTTTTACGAGCAGTACTTC; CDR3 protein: CASSPFYEQYF
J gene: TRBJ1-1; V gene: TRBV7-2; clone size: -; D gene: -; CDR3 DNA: TGTGCCAGCAGCTCAGACACTGAAGCTTTCTTT; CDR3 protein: CASSSDTEAFF
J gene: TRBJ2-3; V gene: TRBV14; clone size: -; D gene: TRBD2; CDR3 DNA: TGTGCCAGCAGCCAAGGAACACTAGCGGGAGCAGATACGCAGTATTTT; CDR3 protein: CASSQGTLAGADTQYF
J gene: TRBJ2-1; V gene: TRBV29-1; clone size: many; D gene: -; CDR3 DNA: TGCAGCGTTGGTCACGGGACAAGGGGCACTGAGCAGTTCTTC; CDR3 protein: CSVGHGTRGTEQFF
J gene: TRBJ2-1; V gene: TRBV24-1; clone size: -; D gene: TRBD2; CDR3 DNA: TGTGGCGCCAGTGATTGGACTAGCGGGAGCGTTATTGATGAGCAGTTCTTC; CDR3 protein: CGASDWTSGSVIDEQFF
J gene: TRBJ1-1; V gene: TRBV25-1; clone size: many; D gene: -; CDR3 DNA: TGTGCCAGCAGGAGGACGGGCCCGAACACTGAAGCTTTCTTT; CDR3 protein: CASRRTGPNTEAFF
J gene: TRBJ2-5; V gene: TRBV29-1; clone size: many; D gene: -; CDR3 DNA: TGCAGTGCCGAGGGGGAGACCCAGTACTTC; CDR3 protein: CSAEGETQYF
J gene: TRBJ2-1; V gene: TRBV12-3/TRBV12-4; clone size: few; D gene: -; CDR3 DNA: TGTGCCAGCAGTTTAGCGCGGGGCCCCCCGCAGTTCTTC; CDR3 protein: CASSLARGPPQFF
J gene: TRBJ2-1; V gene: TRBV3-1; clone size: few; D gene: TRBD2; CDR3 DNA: TGTGCCAGCAGCCACGGGACTAGGCTTTACAATGAGCAGTTCTTC; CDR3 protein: CASSHGTRLYNEQFF
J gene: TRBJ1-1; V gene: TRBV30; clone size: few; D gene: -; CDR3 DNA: TGTGCCTGGAGTGTACCGTGGGATACTGAAGCTTTCTTT; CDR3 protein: CAWSVPWDTEAFF
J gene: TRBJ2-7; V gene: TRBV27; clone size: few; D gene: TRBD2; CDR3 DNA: TGTGCCAGCAGTTTATCTACTAGCGGGAGCTGGAAGCAGTACTTC; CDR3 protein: CASSLSTSGSWKQYF
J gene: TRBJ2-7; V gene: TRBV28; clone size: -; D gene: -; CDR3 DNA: TGTGCCAGCCGACAGCGTTGGGCGGGATACGAGCAGTACTTC; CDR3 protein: CASRQRWAGYEQYF
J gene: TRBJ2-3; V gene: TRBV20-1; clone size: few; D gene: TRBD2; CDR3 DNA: TGCAGTGTCTTCCTAGCGGGAGGTCCCACAGATACGCAGTATTTT; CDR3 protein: CSVFLAGGPTDTQYF
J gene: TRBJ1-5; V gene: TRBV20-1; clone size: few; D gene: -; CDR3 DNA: TGCAGTGCTAGAGAACACTTAGATCAGCCCCAGCATTTT; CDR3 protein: CSAREHLDQPQHF
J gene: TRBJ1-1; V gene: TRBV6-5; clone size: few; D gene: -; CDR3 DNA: TGTGCTATCCTTATTGGCACTGAAGCTTTCTTT; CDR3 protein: CAILIGTEAFF
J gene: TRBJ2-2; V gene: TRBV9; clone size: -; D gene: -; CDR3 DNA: TGTGCCAGCAGCGCCCTGGGCGGGGAGCTGTTTTTT; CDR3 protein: CASSALGGELFF
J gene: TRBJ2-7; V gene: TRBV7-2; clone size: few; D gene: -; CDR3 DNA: TGTGCCAGCAGCCCACGGCTTAGAGCGGGCGCCTCCTACGAGCAGTACTTC; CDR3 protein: CASSPRLRAGASYEQYF
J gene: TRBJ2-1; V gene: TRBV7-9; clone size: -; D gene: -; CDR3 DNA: TGTGCCAGCAGCCTCCAAGCGGGCCTGAGCTCCTACAATGAGCAGTTCTTC; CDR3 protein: CASSLQAGLSSYNEQFF
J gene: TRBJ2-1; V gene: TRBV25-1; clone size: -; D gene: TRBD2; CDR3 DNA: TGTGCCAGCAGTGAATGGTTAGCGGGAAAGGATGAGCAGTTCTTC; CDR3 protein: CASSEWLAGKDEQFF
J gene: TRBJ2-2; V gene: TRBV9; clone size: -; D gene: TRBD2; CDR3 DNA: TGTGCCAGCAGCGTAGCTAGCGGAACGAACACCGGGGAGCTGTTTTTT; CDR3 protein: CASSVASGTNTGELFF
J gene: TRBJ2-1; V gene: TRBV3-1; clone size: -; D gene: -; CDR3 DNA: TGTGCCAGCAGCCAAGGAGCGGGTCGATACAATGAGCAGTTCTTC; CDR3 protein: CASSQGAGRYNEQFF
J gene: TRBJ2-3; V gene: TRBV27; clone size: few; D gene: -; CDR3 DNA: TGTGCCAGCCGGGTAGGGAACCCAAGAGATACGCAGTATTTT; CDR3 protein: CASRVGNPRDTQYF
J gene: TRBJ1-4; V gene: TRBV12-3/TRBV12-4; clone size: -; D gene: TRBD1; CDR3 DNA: TGTGCCAGCAGCTCGGACAGGGGCCTTAATGAAAAACTGTTTTTT; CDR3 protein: CASSSDRGLNEKLFF
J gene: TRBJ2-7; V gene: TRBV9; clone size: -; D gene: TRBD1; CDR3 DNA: TGTGCCAGCAGCGCCTACACAGGGACAGGGCCCTACGAGCAGTACTTC; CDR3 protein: CASSAYTGTGPYEQYF
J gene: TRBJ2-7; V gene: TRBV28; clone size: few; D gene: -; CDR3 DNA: TGTGCCAGCAGTGATGACAGGTTGTACTACGAGCAGTACTTC; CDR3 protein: CASSDDRLYYEQYF
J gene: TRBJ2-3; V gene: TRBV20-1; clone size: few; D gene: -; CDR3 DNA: TGCAGTGCTAGAGGTGTGGGGGTTCCAGATACGCAGTATTTT; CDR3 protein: CSARGVGVPDTQYF
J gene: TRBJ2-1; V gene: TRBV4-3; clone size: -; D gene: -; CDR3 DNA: TGCGCCAGCAGCCAAACGACCACTATACCCAATGAGCAGTTCTTC; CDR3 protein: CASSQTTTIPNEQFF